The 24 T cell receptor beta chains listed next were all sequenced from one sample in a study of metastatic and nonmetastatic thyroid tumors. TCRdb reassembled clones from the PCR reads with MiXCR. The sample yields about 14,000 clones, 9.5% to 15% seen once. Among the patients, none had received any treatment before thyroid surgery. Material for sequencing was blood. The receptors originated from a female donor with papillary thyroid cancer or a benign thyroid nodule (not recorded which). Some clones in this sample may be carry-over from other donors' samples.

With respect to this clone: A much larger clone lies a single base off, so this may be a read error. This chain connects TRBV18 to TRBJ1-1; D gene unclear. V was clipped by 5 bases and J by 6 bases, with 10 bases between them. Germline V lookup: CDR1 KGHSH, CDR2 LQKENI. CDR3 size: 12 residues. The CDR3 region has the DNA TGTGCCAGCTCATCGACAAGGTCTGAAGCTTTCTTT. Its protein is CASSSTRSEAFF.

With regard to this clone: Being one base from a much bigger clone, this may be a read error. CDR3 coding DNA: TGTGCCAGCAGTTCCCGGTGGGGCGTTGAGACCCAGTACTTC. Protein product: CASSSRWGVETQYF. This chain joins TRBV5-6 and TRBJ2-5; a possible D gene is TRBD1 (5 bases). CDR1 SGHDT and CDR2 YYEEEE come from the germline V gene. V was cut by 5 bases and J by 5 bases, with 16 bases left in between. The CDR3 contains 14 residues. The complete variable domain, with remaining parts taken from reference TRBV5-6 and TRBJ2-5, reads DAGVTQSPTHLIKTRGQQVTLRCSPKSGHDTVSWYQQALGQGPQFIFQYYEEEERQRGNFPDRFSGHQFPNYSSELNVNALLLGDSALYLCASSSRWGVETQYFGPGTRLLVL.

This clone was counted many times. One junction end disagrees with the germline gene, perhaps due to a read error. This chain joins TRBV5-1 and TRBJ2-5; tentative D call: TRBD2 (5 bases). The CDR3 loop spans 15 amino acids. Germline CDR1 and CDR2: SGHRS and YFSETQ. The CDR3 sequence is CASTLGGLYQETQYF. CDR3 bases: TGCGCCAGCACCTTGGGCGGGCTTTACCAAGAGACCCAGTACTTC.

The chain uses TRBV6-1 and TRBJ2-1; possibly TRBD2 for D (6 bases). Trimming stripped 10 bases from V and 0 bases from J, with 13 bases between. Germline assignment: CDR1 MNHNS and CDR2 SASEGT. CDR3 length: 14 residues. The CDR3 loop reads CATTSQSSYNEQFF. In nucleotides, the CDR3 is TGTGCCACCACTAGCCAGAGCTCCTACAATGAGCAGTTCTTC.

To note about this clone: A much larger clone is a single base away; this may be a read error. The chain recombines TRBV5-6 with TRBJ1-5, with a tentative D call TRBD1 (5 bases). The CDR3 loop spans 16 amino acids. Germline CDR1 SGHDT, CDR2 YYEEEE. Trimming took off 3 bases at V and 9 bases at J, with 22 bases between the two ends. CDR3 loop: CASSSRATGTGRPQHF. The CDR3 region has the DNA TGTGCCAGCAGCTCTCGAGCTACAGGTACTGGTCGGCCCCAGCATTTT.

Ten or more counts support this clone. The chain joins TRBV7-6 to TRBJ1-1; D is uncertain. This CDR3 has 13 residues. V was trimmed by 4 bases and J by 1 base, leaving 7 bases between them. The germline gives CDR1 SGHVS, CDR2 FNYEAQ. This chain's CDR3 is CASSSTPNTEAFF. In DNA form, the CDR3 reads TGTGCCAGCAGCTCGACACCGAACACTGAAGCTTTCTTT.

In its sample, this clone was seen a few times. The chain links TRBV6-1 to TRBJ2-2; TRBD1 matches at 7 bases. Germline values: CDR1 MNHNS, CDR2 SASEGT. The CDR3 contains 14 residues. With 9 bases clipped from V and 3 bases from J, the junction kept 7 bases outside the gene matches. The chain's CDR3 is CASTTGLDTGELFF. CDR3 coding DNA: TGTGCCAGTACGACAGGGTTGGACACCGGGGAGCTGTTTTTT.

This clone occurred a few times. The chain employs TRBV15 and TRBJ1-2; D might be TRBD1 (5 bases). CDR1 is LNHNV, CDR2 YYDKDF, per germline (reference sequence). The CDR3 has 16 amino acids. Trimming removed 3 bases from V and 5 bases from J, with 19 bases in between. CDR3 nucleotides: TGTGCCACCAGCAGTACCCTGGGGGAGAAGGATTATGGCTACACCTTC. It translates to CATSSTLGEKDYGYTF. Looking up the rest from reference TRBV15 and TRBJ1-2 gives the full variable domain: DAMVIQNPRYQVTQFGKPVTLSCSQTLNHNVMYWYQQKSSQAPKLLFHYYDKDFNNEADTPDNFQSRRPNTSFCFLDIRSPGLGDTAMYLCATSSTLGEKDYGYTFGSGTRLTVV.

This clone was recorded at least ten times. The rearrangement uses TRBV12-3 or TRBV12-4 and TRBJ1-6; D remains ambiguous. The V end lost 1 base, the J end lost 10 bases, and 8 bases lay between the germline ends. The CDR3 contains 13 residues. The CDR3: CASSLGLKSPLHF. CDR3 DNA: TGTGCCAGCAGTTTAGGGTTGAAATCACCCCTCCACTTT.

This clone was detected many times. The chain employs TRBV4-1 and TRBJ1-3, with TRBD1 matching 8 bases. This CDR3 is built from 15 residues. The V segment lost 3 bases and the J segment 2 bases; nucleotides outside the gene matches: 3. In germline, CDR1 is MGHRA, CDR2 YSYEKL. CDR3 sequence (DNA): TGCGCCAGCAGCCAGTGGGACAGGACTGGAAACACCATATATTTT. This codes for CASSQWDRTGNTIYF.

In its sample, this clone was seen many times. The chain has TRBV5-1 and TRBJ2-5; TRBD1 aligns across 10 bases. CDR1 SGHRS and CDR2 YFSETQ come from the germline V gene. This CDR3 has 16 residues. With V trimmed by 0 bases and J by 1 base, 3 bases remained unmatched. The CDR3 bases are TGCGCCAGCAGCTTGGGACAGGGGGCAGGCCAAGAGACCCAGTACTTC. Protein: CASSLGQGAGQETQYF.

This clone showed up many times. The genes are TRBV9 and TRBJ2-5; 9 nucleotides align to TRBD1. The CDR3 has 15 residues. In germline, CDR1 is SGDLS, CDR2 YYNGEE. V shed 4 bases, J shed 4 bases, and the junction held 8 bases outside the gene matches. The CDR3 DNA reads as TGTGCCAGCAGCAACGAACAGGGGGCGGGAGAGACCCAGTACTTC. Translating gives CASSNEQGAGETQYF.

This clone was counted at least ten times. Being one base from a much bigger clone, this may be a read error. The CDR3 reads CASLLPSCNEQFF. The CDR3 bases are TGCGCCAGCCTCCTCCCCTCCTGCAATGAGCAGTTCTTC. The chain couples TRBV10-2 to TRBJ2-1; no clear D gene. The CDR3 totals 13 residues. Germline V gene lookup returns CDR1 WSHSY and CDR2 SAAADI.

This clone was detected a few times. Mismatch with germline at one junction end may stem from a read error. CDR3 sequence (DNA): TGTGCCATCAGCAGCAAAGGGTACGGCTACACCTTC. This codes for CAISSKGYGYTF. The rearrangement links TRBV15 to TRBJ1-2, with no clear D. CDR3 size: 12 residues. Germline loops: CDR1 LNHNV, CDR2 YYDKDF (reference sequence).

The V gene is TRBV28, the J gene TRBJ2-3; D is unclear. V gave up 7 bases and J gave up 6 bases, with 17 bases separating them. Germline V gene data show CDR1 as MDHEN and CDR2 as SYDVKM. The CDR3 contains 14 residues. The DNA of the CDR3 is TGTGCCAGCATTTCCCCGAGTTCAACGGATACGCAGTATTTT. Protein product: CASISPSSTDTQYF.

The sample holds many counts of this clone. This specimen includes other DNA sequences encoding the same CDR3. V and J are TRBV5-4 and TRBJ2-5, with a tentative D call TRBD1 (6 bases). V was trimmed by 4 bases and J by 5 bases, leaving 15 bases between them. Germline V gene data show CDR1 as SGHNT and CDR2 as YYREEE (reference sequence). This CDR3 spans 14 amino acids. The CDR3 nucleotides read TGTGCCAGCAGCAAAGGACAGATTCCTGAGACCCAGTACTTC. Protein product: CASSKGQIPETQYF.

The chain carries TRBV5-1 and TRBJ2-3; tentatively, D is TRBD2 (6 bases). V shed 7 bases and J shed 1 base, with 19 bases lying between them. Germline-derived CDR1 and CDR2 are SGHRS and YFSETQ. The CDR3 is made up of 16 amino acids. CDR3 sequence reads: CASGTSSVTRTDTQYF. DNA for the CDR3: TGCGCCAGCGGCACCTCTAGCGTGACGCGCACAGATACGCAGTATTTT.

The chain joins TRBV7-3 to TRBJ1-2, with 10 bases matching TRBD1. V shed 4 bases, J shed 8 bases, and the junction held 7 bases outside the gene matches. CDR3 length: 14 residues. From germline, CDR1 is SGHTA and CDR2 FQGTGA. As DNA, the CDR3 is TGTGCCAGCAGCTCGGACAGGGGGAACGAAGGCTACACCTTC. This gives the protein CASSSDRGNEGYTF.

This clone has ten or more counts. The chain has TRBV19 and TRBJ1-5; D remains ambiguous. The ends were cut back, 7 bases at V and 0 bases at J, with 16 bases in the middle. CDR3 size: 16 residues. CDR1 and CDR2 from the germline V gene are LNHDA and SQIVND (reference sequence). CDR3: CASTIRADYSNQPQHF. CDR3 in DNA: TGTGCCAGTACCATCCGGGCAGATTATAGCAATCAGCCCCAGCATTTT.

This clone was seen ten or more times. The gene calls are TRBV14 and TRBJ1-6; possible D gene TRBD1, 5 bases. The V gene's germline CDR1 is SGHDN and CDR2 FVKESK. The CDR3 sequence is 18 residues long. The germline V and J ends were trimmed by 2 bases and 3 bases, with 17 bases remaining between them. CDR3 residues: CASSQRDPGILYNSPLHF. The CDR3 DNA is TGTGCCAGCAGCCAACGTGACCCAGGGATCCTCTATAATTCACCCCTCCACTTT.

This clone was seen ten or more times. J is TRBJ2-7 and V is TRBV20-1; D perhaps matches TRBD2 (5 bases). The CDR3 has 16 residues. Germline CDR1 and CDR2: DFQATT and SNEGSKA (reference sequence). Trimming took off 2 bases at V and 4 bases at J, with 21 bases between the two ends. CDR3 sequence (DNA): TGCAGTGCTAGACCTAGGTCCCGGACTTTGAGTTACGAGCAGTACTTC. Translating gives CSARPRSRTLSYEQYF.

At least ten counts were recorded for this clone. The V and J genes are TRBV7-3 and TRBJ2-5; the D call may be TRBD1 or TRBD2 (6 bases each). Per germline, CDR1 SGHTA and CDR2 FQGTGA. CDR3 length equals 14 residues. The germline V and J ends were trimmed by 2 bases and 0 bases, with 7 bases remaining between them. The CDR3 DNA is TGTGCCAGCAGCTTAGGGGGGCACCAAGAGACCCAGTACTTC. As protein: CASSLGGHQETQYF. The full variable domain, its missing parts supplied by reference TRBV7-3 and TRBJ2-5, is GAGVSQTPSNKVTEKGKYVELRCDPISGHTALYWYRQSLGQGPEFLIYFQGTGAADDSGLPNDRFFAVRPEGSVSTLKIQRTERGDSAVYLCASSLGGHQETQYFGPGTRLLVL.

The table lists this clone with many counts. This sequence joins TRBV2 and TRBJ2-4; D not resolved. Germline V gene lookup returns CDR1 SNHLY and CDR2 FYNNEI. The CDR3 consists of 15 residues. V was trimmed by 6 bases and J by 0 bases, leaving 12 bases between them. The CDR3 DNA reads as TGTGCCAGCAGACCGACAACTCTAGCCAAAAACATTCAGTACTTC. Amino acids: CASRPTTLAKNIQYF.

This clone was observed at least ten times. The chain joins TRBV7-9 to TRBJ2-7; 7 nucleotides match TRBD1. Per germline, CDR1 SEHNR and CDR2 FQNEAQ (reference sequence). The CDR3 is 12 residues long. The V and J ends lost 5 bases and 3 bases, in that order; junction bases with no gene match: 1. This chain's CDR3 is CASSTGDYEQYF. In DNA form, the CDR3 reads TGTGCCAGCAGCACAGGGGACTACGAGCAGTACTTC.